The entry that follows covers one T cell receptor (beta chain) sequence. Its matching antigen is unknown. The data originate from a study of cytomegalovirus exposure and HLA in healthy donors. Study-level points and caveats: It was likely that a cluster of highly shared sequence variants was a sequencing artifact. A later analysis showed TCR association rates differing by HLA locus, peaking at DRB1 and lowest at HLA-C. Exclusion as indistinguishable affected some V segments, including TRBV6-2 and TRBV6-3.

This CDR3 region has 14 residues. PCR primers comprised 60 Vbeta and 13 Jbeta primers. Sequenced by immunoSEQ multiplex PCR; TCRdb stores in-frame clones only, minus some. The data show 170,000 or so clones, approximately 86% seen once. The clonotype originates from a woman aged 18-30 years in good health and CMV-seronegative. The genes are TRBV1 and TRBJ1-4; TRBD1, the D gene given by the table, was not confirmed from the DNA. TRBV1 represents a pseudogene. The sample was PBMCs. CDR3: CTSLRTGASEKLFF. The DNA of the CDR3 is TGCACCAGCCTCCGGACAGGGGCGAGTGAAAAACTGTTTTTT.